This record covers a single T cell receptor (beta chain). Antigen specificity is unknown. The data are from a study of shared clonotypes between healthy human individuals. Study-wide points: The rarefaction results pointed to incomplete sorted-subset sequencing despite large depth.

Under the authors' procedure: Junction-only sequences without quality scores were provided by ImmunoSEQ, so filtering was different. Method: immunoSEQ multiplex PCR; TCRdb's copy keeps in-frame clones and lacks some. The V and J calls and clone size were taken over from that table, and D and trimming were inferred from the DNA. The table records around 1,900,000 clones, 93% of them present only once. Terminally differentiated effector memory CD45RA+ cells were excluded from the naive CD8 cells, which were CD45RO-negative and positively selected for CCR7. Donors were healthy HIV-negative adults without recently reported acute infections or vaccinations. Nashville, Tennessee was home to all donors, who were Caucasian adults. Sequencing input: naive CD8+ T cells from PBMCs. The source of this sequence is a man aged 18-30 years in good health. Some clones in this sample may be carry-over from other donors' samples.

As DNA, the CDR3 is TGTGCCAGCAGCCCACCCGGGACAGGGGGCCCCTACGAGCAGTACTTC. It yields the protein CASSPPGTGGPYEQYF. This chain links TRBV9 with TRBJ2-7, with 12 bases aligning to TRBD1. J gave up 2 bases and V 4 bases, and 7 bases lay outside the gene matches. The CDR3 is made up of 16 amino acids. Germline V lookup: CDR1 SGDLS, CDR2 YYNGEE. Looking up the rest from reference TRBV9 and TRBJ2-7 gives the full variable domain: DSGVTQTPKHLITATGQRVTLRCSPRSGDLSVYWYQQSLDQGLQFLIQYYNGEERAKGNILERFSAQQFPDLHSELNLSSLELGDSALYFCASSPPGTGGPYEQYFGPGTRLTVT.